Below are 20 T cell receptor beta chains sequenced from a single sample in a study of blood T cells in healthy people across ages. Sample-barcoded 5' priming and a J-beta primer mix drove a second PCR of about 6 to 12 cycles. TCRdb ran MiXCR on the 5' RACE reads and lists one entry per CDR3 protein. The sample holds 850,000 to 950,000 distinct CDR3 sequences, about 28% seen once. Sequenced material: blood. The source of these receptors is a woman aged 80 or over in good health.

The sample holds many counts of this clonotype. The J gene is TRBJ1-4, the V gene TRBV10-3, with 7 nucleotides matching TRBD1. Trimming took 3 bases from V and 3 from J; bases not matched to a gene: 7. This CDR3 is built from 16 residues. CDR1 is ENHRY and CDR2 is SYGVKD in the germline V gene. DNA for the CDR3: TGTGCCATCAGTGATCGGGGCGGACAGGCTAATGAAAAACTGTTTTTT. Translating it yields CAISDRGGQANEKLFF.

The chain employs TRBV28 and TRBJ2-7, with D tentatively TRBD2 (7 bases). V lost 0 bases to trimming and J lost 6 bases, with 12 bases between them. This CDR3 contains 14 residues. Germline V gene sequence: CDR1 MDHEN, CDR2 SYDVKM. For the CDR3, the DNA is TGTGCCAGCAGTTTATGGGGGGGGCGGAGCGAGCAGTACTTC. Its translation is CASSLWGGRSEQYF.

There are many counts of this clonotype. The genes are TRBV7-9 and TRBJ2-7, with 7 nucleotides matching TRBD2. V shed 6 bases and J 2 bases; nucleotides not matched to a gene: 4. In germline, CDR1 is SEHNR, CDR2 FQNEAQ (reference sequence). This CDR3 is built from 13 residues. CDR3 in DNA: TGTGCCAGCAGTTGGGGAGGGACCTACGAGCAGTACTTC. It translates to CASSWGGTYEQYF.

Comments on this clonotype: This could be a read error, since a much larger clone is one nucleotide away. This CDR3 reads CANRYSSYEQYF. The DNA for the CDR3 is TGTGCCAACAGATACTCCTCCTACGAGCAGTACTTC. The chain couples TRBV6-2 or TRBV6-3 to TRBJ2-7; D unclear. Germline assignment: CDR1 MNHEY and CDR2 SVGEGT. CDR3 length: 12 amino acids. Trimming removed 10 bases from V and 0 bases from J, with 10 bases in between.

A remark on this clonotype: With a much larger clone just one base away, this may be a read error. This chain joins TRBV20-1 and TRBJ1-2; 7 bases agree with TRBD1. V dropped 7 bases and J dropped 6; count of bases not matched to a gene: 20. The V gene's germline CDR1 is DFQATT and CDR2 SNEGSKA (reference sequence). The CDR3 runs to 16 residues. The DNA of the CDR3 is TGCAGTGTTAGCCCTCTGGACAGGCAGGAGGCCCATGGCTACACCTTC. As protein: CSVSPLDRQEAHGYTF.

This sequence joins TRBV18 and TRBJ1-4; D remains unclear. Germline V lookup: CDR1 KGHSH, CDR2 LQKENI. CDR3 length: 14 amino acids. Deletions cut 4 bases from V and 4 bases from J, with 10 bases between. CDR3 region: CASSHRDGNEKLFF. Here the CDR3 DNA reads TGTGCCAGCTCACATAGAGACGGTAATGAAAAACTGTTTTTT.

This clonotype was observed a few times. Given a much more abundant clone one base away, this may be a read error. The rearrangement links TRBV29-1 to TRBJ2-5; possibly TRBD2 for D (5 bases). The CDR3 extends over 14 amino acids. Trimming took 6 bases from V and 11 from J, leaving 25 bases between them. From germline, CDR1 is SQVTM and CDR2 ANQGSEA. The CDR3 DNA reads as TGCAGCGTAGCCTCGGGAAACGAAGGGAATGAGCAGTACTTC. This gives the protein CSVASGNEGNEQYF.

On this clonotype itself: A much more abundant neighbour one base away suggests this may be a read error. The gene calls are TRBV6-2 or TRBV6-3 and TRBJ2-1, with 11 bases matching TRBD1. This CDR3 is built from 13 residues. CDR1 is MNHEY and CDR2 is SVGEGT in the germline V gene. The V and J ends lost 5 bases and 8 bases, in that order; junction bases with no gene match: 2. The DNA of the CDR3 is TGTGCCAGCAGTCCGGGACAGGGGGATGAGCAGTTCTTC. Its protein product is CASSPGQGDEQFF.

This clonotype was seen more than once but under ten times. V and J are TRBV6-1 and TRBJ1-2; no reliable D call. The CDR3 sequence is 14 residues long. Trimming took off 1 base at V and 8 bases at J, with 14 bases between the two ends. From germline, CDR1 is MNHNS and CDR2 SASEGT. CDR3 in DNA: TGTGCCAGCAGTGAAGGACTTGGGTACTTGGGCTACACCTTC. It specifies CASSEGLGYLGYTF.

V and J are TRBV18 and TRBJ2-1; 11 bases line up with TRBD2. CDR3 length: 15 amino acids. Trimming removed 1 base from V and 9 bases from J; junction bases left unmatched: 5. In germline, CDR1 is KGHSH, CDR2 LQKENI. The CDR3 DNA reads as TGTGCCAGCTCACCACGGCTAGCGGGGGGAGGTGAGCAGTTCTTC. As protein: CASSPRLAGGGEQFF.

This clonotype was counted at least ten times. The chain uses TRBV7-9 and TRBJ2-1, with 7 bases aligning to TRBD1. CDR1 and CDR2 from the germline V gene are SEHNR and FQNEAQ (reference sequence). The CDR3 is made up of 16 amino acids. J was trimmed by 3 bases and V by 10 bases; bases with no gene match: 15. CDR3 residues: CATPPTGTAIYNEQFF. DNA for the CDR3: TGTGCCACCCCACCTACCGGGACAGCCATCTACAATGAGCAGTTCTTC.

This clonotype has at least ten counts. The rearrangement links TRBV6-6 to TRBJ2-3; D remains ambiguous. The germline V and J ends were trimmed by 2 bases and 6 bases, with 15 bases remaining between them. CDR1 MNHNY and CDR2 SVGAGI come from the germline V gene (reference sequence). The CDR3 length is 15 residues. CDR3 amino acids: CASSYDGDLQDTQYF. The CDR3 DNA is TGTGCCAGCAGTTACGACGGAGACCTTCAGGATACGCAGTATTTT.

There are a few counts of this clonotype. J is TRBJ2-1 and V is TRBV9; unclear D gene. Gene TRBJ2-7 matches the end of the DNA better, so the J call may be wrong. The CDR3 contains 15 residues. In germline, CDR1 is SGDLS, CDR2 YYNGEE. The CDR3 protein is CASSKTPGSYNEQYF. The CDR3 coding sequence is TGTGCCAGCAGTAAGACGCCTGGCTCCTACAATGAGCAGTACTTC.

As regards this clonotype: This may arise from a read error, as a much more abundant clone is one base away. The CDR3 sequence is CASSQGRDTNEKLFF. The DNA of the CDR3 is TGTGCCAGCAGCCAAGGCAGGGACACTAATGAAAAACTGTTTTTT. The V call is TRBV4-2, the J call TRBJ1-4; a possible D gene is TRBD1 (5 bases). CDR1 is LGHNA and CDR2 is YNFKEQ in the germline V gene. The CDR3 covers 15 residues. Trimming left V 1 base short and J 2 bases short, with 8 bases between.

Only a few counts were recorded for this clonotype. The chain carries TRBV6-2 or TRBV6-3 and TRBJ1-6; possible D gene TRBD1, 5 bases. CDR1 is MNHEY, CDR2 SVGEGT, per germline. The CDR3 length is 14 residues. V was cut by 6 bases and J by 9 bases, with 15 bases left in between. The CDR3 reads CASSRTWGGSPLHF. The DNA of the CDR3 is TGTGCCAGCAGCCGGACATGGGGTGGTTCACCCCTCCACTTT.

This clonotype occurred a few times. The chain carries TRBV7-9 and TRBJ2-7; D is ambiguous. CDR1 SEHNR and CDR2 FQNEAQ come from the germline V gene (reference sequence). This CDR3 is 14 amino acids long. V gave up 5 bases and J gave up 7 bases, with 18 bases separating them. The DNA of the CDR3 is TGTGCCAGCAGCAGAACGGGCCTTGCGAGAGAGCAGTACTTC. It yields the protein CASSRTGLAREQYF.

This clonotype turned up a few times. This chain links TRBV10-3 with TRBJ2-3; 7 positions agree with TRBD1. Per germline, CDR1 ENHRY and CDR2 SYGVKD. The V segment lost 6 bases and the J segment 4 bases; nucleotides outside the gene matches: 7. The CDR3 totals 14 residues. CDR3 protein: CAISSYRGSDTQYF. The CDR3 nucleotides read TGTGCCATCAGCTCTTACAGGGGTTCAGATACGCAGTATTTT.

This clonotype was seen at least ten times. The gene calls are TRBV6-5 and TRBJ1-1; D unresolved. Deletions cut 6 bases from V and 3 bases from J, with 5 bases between. CDR1 is MNHEY, CDR2 SVGAGI, per germline. The CDR3 loop spans 11 amino acids. The CDR3 is CASSHDTEAFF. The DNA of the CDR3 is TGTGCCAGCAGCCATGACACTGAAGCTTTCTTT.

Concerning this clonotype: A much bigger clone sits one base away, suggesting this may be a read error. Because the CDR3 is missing its conserved closing phenylalanine or tryptophan, this is likely a read error. The chain links TRBV6-6 to TRBJ2-7; D ambiguous. The ends were cut back, 6 bases at V and 3 bases at J, with 9 bases in the middle. There are 12 residues in the CDR3. Germline lookup yields CDR1 MNHNY and CDR2 SVGAGI (reference sequence). The CDR3 DNA follows: TGTGCCAGCAGCGAATGGGACTACGAGCAGTACTCC. Its protein product is CASSEWDYEQYS.

In the case of this clonotype: This could be a read error, since a much larger clone is one nucleotide away. The CDR3 nucleotides are TGCAGTGCTTCTGGGGGGACAAGTGGCGAAAAACTGTTTTTT. Its translation is CSASGGTSGEKLFF. The chain carries TRBV20-1 and TRBJ1-4; TRBD1 is a possible D gene (6 bases). The CDR3 is 14 amino acids. Germline-derived CDR1 and CDR2 are DFQATT and SNEGSKA (reference sequence). Trimming pared 5 bases from V and 8 bases from J, leaving 18 bases between.